The clone carrying this TCR beta chain came up a few times. Antigen specificity is unknown. From RNA transcripts, TCR beta CDR3 regions were amplified. TCR CDR3 regions were first amplified by RT-PCR with HTBI primers. Each CDR3 protein is one row after TCRdb ran MiXCR on the multiplex PCR reads. The sample records a few hundred thousand distinct CDR3 sequences, 25% being singletons. This sample stems from a study of T cells in Graves' hyperthyroidism and ophthalmopathy. Study-wide background: Before any treatment, at initial diagnosis, peripheral blood was collected. Overall study findings and caveats: Most clonotypes expanded in the thyroid (above 0.001) were also present in blood.

V gave up 1 base and J gave up 10 bases; unmatched junction bases: 5. Germline values: CDR1 SGHVS, CDR2 FNYEAQ. The CDR3 is 15 amino acids. The chain uses TRBV7-6 and TRBJ2-1; 12 nucleotides match TRBD2. This sequence was found in a man between 45 and 60 years old with Graves' hyperthyroidism. Sample: blood. This chain's CDR3 is CASSLGLAGASEQFF. CDR3 nucleotide sequence: TGTGCCAGCAGCTTAGGACTAGCGGGAGCTTCCGAGCAGTTCTTC.